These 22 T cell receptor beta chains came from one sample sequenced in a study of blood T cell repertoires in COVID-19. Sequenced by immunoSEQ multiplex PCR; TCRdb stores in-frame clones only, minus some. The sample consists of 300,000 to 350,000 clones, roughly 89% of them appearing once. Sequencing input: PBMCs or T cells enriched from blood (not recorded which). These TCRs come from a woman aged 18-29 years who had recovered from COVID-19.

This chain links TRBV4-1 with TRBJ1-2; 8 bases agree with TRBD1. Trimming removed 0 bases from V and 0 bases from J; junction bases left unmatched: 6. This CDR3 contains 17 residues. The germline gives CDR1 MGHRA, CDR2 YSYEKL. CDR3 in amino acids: CASSQEGRGRSNYGYTF. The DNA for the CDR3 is TGCGCCAGCAGCCAAGAGGGCAGGGGGCGTTCTAACTATGGCTACACCTTC.

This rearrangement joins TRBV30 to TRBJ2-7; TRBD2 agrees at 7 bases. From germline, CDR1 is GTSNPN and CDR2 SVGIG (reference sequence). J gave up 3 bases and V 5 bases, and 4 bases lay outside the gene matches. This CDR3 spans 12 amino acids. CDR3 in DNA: TGTGCCTGGGGTCGGGAGGTCTACGAGCAGTACTTC. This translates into CAWGREVYEQYF.

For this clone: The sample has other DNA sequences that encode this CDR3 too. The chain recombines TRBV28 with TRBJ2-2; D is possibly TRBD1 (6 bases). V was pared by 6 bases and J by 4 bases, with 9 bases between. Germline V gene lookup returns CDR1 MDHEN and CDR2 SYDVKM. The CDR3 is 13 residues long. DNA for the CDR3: TGTGCCAGCAGCCTAGGGGGCACCGGGGAGCTGTTTTTT. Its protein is CASSLGGTGELFF.

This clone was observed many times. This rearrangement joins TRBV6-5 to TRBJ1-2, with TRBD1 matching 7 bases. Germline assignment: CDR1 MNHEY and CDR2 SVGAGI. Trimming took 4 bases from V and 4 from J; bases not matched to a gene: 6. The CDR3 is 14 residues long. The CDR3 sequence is CASSSQGGGYGYTF. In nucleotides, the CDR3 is TGTGCCAGCAGTTCCCAGGGGGGCGGCTATGGCTACACCTTC.

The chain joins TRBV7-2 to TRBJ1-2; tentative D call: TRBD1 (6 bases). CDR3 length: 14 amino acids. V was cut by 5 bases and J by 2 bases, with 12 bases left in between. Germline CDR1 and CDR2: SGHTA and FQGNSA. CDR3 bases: TGTGCCAGCAGCGGTCAACAGGGAAACTATGGCTACACCTTC. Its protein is CASSGQQGNYGYTF.

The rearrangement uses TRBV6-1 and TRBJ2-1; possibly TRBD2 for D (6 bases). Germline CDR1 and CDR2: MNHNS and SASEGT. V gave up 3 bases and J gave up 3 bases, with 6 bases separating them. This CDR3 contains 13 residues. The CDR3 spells CASSEDYYNEQFF. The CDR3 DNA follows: TGTGCCAGCAGTGAGGACTACTACAATGAGCAGTTCTTC.

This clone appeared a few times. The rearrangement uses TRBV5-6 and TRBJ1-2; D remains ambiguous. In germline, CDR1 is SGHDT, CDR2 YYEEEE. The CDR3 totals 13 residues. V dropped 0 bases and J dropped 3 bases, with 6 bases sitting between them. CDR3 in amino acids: CASSLEGDYGYTF. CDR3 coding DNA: TGTGCCAGCAGCTTGGAAGGAGACTATGGCTACACCTTC.

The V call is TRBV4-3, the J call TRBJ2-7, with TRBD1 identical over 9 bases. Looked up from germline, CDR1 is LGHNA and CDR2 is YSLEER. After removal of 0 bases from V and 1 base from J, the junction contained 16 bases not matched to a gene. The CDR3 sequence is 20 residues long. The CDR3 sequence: CASSQEGTGTGWGRSYEQYF. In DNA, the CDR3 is TGCGCCAGCAGCCAAGAAGGCACCGGGACAGGGTGGGGGCGATCCTACGAGCAGTACTTC.

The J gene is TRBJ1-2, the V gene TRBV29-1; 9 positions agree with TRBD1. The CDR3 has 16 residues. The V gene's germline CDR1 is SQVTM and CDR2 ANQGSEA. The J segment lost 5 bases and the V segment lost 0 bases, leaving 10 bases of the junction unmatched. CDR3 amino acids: CSVEDLAATGGYGYTF. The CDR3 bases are TGCAGCGTTGAAGATCTAGCAGCGACAGGGGGATATGGCTACACCTTC. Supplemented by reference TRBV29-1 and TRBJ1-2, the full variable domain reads SAVISQKPSRDICQRGTSLTIQCQVDSQVTMMFWYRQQPGQSLTLIATANQGSEATYESGFVIDKFPISRPNLTFSTLTVSNMSPEDSSIYLCSVEDLAATGGYGYTFGSGTRLTVV.

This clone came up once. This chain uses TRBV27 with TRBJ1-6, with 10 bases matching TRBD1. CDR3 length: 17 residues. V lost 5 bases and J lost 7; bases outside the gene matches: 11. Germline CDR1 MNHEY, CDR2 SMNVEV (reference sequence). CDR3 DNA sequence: TGTGCCAGCAGTCCAGTGGGACAGGGGATTTCCAATTCACCCCTCCACTTT. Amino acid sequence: CASSPVGQGISNSPLHF.

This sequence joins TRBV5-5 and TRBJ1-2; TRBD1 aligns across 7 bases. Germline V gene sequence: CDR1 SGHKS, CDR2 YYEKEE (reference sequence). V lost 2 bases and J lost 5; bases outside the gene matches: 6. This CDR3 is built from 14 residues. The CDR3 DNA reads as TGTGCCAGCAGCTTCTGGGACAGCCAATATGGCTACACCTTC. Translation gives CASSFWDSQYGYTF.

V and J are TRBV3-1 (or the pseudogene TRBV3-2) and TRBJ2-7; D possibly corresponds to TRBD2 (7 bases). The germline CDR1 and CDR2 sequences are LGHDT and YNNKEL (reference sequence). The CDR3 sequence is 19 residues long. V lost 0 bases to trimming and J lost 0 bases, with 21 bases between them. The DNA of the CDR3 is TGTGCCAGCAGCCAAGATCTCCGGACAGCGGGGTCGAGCTCCTACGAGCAGTACTTC. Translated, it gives CASSQDLRTAGSSSYEQYF.

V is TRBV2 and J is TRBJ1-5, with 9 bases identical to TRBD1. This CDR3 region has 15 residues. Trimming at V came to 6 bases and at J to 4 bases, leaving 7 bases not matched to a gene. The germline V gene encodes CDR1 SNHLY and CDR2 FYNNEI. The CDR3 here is CASREDRGPNQPQHF. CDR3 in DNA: TGTGCCAGCAGAGAGGACAGGGGTCCTAATCAGCCCCAGCATTTT.

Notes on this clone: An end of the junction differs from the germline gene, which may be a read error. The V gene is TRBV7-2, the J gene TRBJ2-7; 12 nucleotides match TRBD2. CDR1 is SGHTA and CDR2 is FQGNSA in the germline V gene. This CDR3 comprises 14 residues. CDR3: CASSLAGGLGEQYF. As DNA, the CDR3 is TGTGCCAGCAGCCTAGCGGGGGGGCTCGGCGAGCAGTACTTC.

The CDR3 DNA is TGTGCCAGCAGCTCCCGGCCGGAGGGGCTCGAGCAGTTCTTC. This codes for CASSSRPEGLEQFF. The chain is built from TRBV7-9 and TRBJ2-1, with TRBD2 as a possible D gene (6 bases). V gave up 4 bases and J gave up 10 bases, with 17 bases separating them. CDR3 length: 14 amino acids. From germline, CDR1 is SEHNR and CDR2 FQNEAQ (reference sequence).

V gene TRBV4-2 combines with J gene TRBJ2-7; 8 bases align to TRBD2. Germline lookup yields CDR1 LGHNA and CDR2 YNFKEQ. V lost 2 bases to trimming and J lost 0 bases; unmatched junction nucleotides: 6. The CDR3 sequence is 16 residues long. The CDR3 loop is CASSQKLAAGSYEQYF. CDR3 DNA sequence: TGTGCCAGCAGCCAAAAACTAGCGGCGGGCTCCTACGAGCAGTACTTC.

The CDR3 loop is CASSRRDFSKSTDTQYF. In DNA form, the CDR3 reads TGTGCCAGCAGCCGTCGTGACTTCTCAAAAAGCACAGATACGCAGTATTTT. The V and J genes are TRBV14 and TRBJ2-3, with D uncertain. V dropped 4 bases and J dropped 0 bases, with 17 bases sitting between them. This CDR3 is built from 17 residues. The germline gives CDR1 SGHDN, CDR2 FVKESK. Filled out from reference TRBV14 and TRBJ2-3, the complete variable domain reads EAGVTQFPSHSVIEKGQTVTLRCDPISGHDNLYWYRRVMGKEIKFLLHFVKESKQDESGMPNNRFLAERTGGTYSTLKVQPAELEDSGVYFCASSRRDFSKSTDTQYFGPGTRLTVL.

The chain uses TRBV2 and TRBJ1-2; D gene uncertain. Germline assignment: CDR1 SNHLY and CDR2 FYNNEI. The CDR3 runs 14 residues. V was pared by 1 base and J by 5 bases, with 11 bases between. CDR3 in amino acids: CASSEVAVSYGYTF. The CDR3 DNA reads TGTGCCAGCAGTGAAGTGGCAGTTTCTTATGGCTACACCTTC. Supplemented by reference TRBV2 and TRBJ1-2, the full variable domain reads EPEVTQTPSHQVTQMGQEVILRCVPISNHLYFYWYRQILGQKVEFLVSFYNNEISEKSEIFDDQFSVERPDGSNFTLKIRSTKLEDSAMYFCASSEVAVSYGYTFGSGTRLTVV.

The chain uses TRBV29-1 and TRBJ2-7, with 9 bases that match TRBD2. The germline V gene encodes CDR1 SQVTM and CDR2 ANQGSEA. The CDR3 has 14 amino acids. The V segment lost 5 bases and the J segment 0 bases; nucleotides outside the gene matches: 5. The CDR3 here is CSVTVAGVSYEQYF. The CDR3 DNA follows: TGCAGCGTTACGGTAGCGGGGGTCTCCTACGAGCAGTACTTC.

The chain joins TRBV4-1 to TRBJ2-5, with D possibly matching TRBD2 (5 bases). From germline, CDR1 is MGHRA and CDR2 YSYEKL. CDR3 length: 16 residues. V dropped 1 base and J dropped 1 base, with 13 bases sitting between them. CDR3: CASSQGAGGLQETQYF. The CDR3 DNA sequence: TGCGCCAGCAGCCAAGGGGCGGGCGGACTCCAAGAGACCCAGTACTTC.

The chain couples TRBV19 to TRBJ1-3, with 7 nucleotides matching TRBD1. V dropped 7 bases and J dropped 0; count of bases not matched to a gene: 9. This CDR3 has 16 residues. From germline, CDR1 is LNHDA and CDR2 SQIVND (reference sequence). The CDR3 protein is CASTRDREVSGNTIYF. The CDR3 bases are TGTGCCAGTACCCGGGACAGAGAAGTCTCTGGAAACACCATATATTTT.

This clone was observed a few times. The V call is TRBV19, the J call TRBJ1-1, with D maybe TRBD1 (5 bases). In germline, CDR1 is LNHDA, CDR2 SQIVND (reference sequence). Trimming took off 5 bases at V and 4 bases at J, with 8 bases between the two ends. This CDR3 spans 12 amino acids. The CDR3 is CASSWGGTEAFF. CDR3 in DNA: TGTGCCAGTAGTTGGGGCGGCACTGAAGCTTTCTTT.